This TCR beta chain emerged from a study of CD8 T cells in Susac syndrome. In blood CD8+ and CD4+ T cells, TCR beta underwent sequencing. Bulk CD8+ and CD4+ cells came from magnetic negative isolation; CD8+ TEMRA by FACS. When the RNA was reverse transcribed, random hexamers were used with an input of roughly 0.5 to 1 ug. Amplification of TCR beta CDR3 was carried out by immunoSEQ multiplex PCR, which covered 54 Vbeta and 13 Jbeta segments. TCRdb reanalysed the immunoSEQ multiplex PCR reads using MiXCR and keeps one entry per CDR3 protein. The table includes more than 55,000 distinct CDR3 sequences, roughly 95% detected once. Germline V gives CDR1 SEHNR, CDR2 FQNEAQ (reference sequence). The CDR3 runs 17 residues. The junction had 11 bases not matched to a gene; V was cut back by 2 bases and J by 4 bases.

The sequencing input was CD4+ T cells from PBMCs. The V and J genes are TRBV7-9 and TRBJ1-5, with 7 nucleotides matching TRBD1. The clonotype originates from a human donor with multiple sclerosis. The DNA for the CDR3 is TGTGCCAGCAGCTTATACCCTGGGGACAGTAAAAATCAGCCCCAGCATTTT. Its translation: CASSLYPGDSKNQPQHF.